This TCR beta chain was captured by sequencing in a study of OX40 agonist ivuxolimab in advanced cancers. Across the study: Patients received intravenous ivuxolimab every 2 weeks at 0.01 to 10 mg/kg.

Produced via immunoSEQ multiplex PCR; TCRdb's table is partial and in-frame only. The repertoire holds under 65,000 clones, with roughly 81% as singletons. Germline V CDR1 and CDR2: SGHRS, YFSETQ. The J segment lost 6 bases and the V segment lost 7 bases, leaving 4 bases of the junction unmatched. This CDR3 comprises 14 residues. V and J are TRBV5-1 and TRBJ2-1; TRBD2 matches 13 bases. The receptor comes from an adult with an advanced solid tumor such as melanoma, head and neck, liver or kidney cancer. Sample: CD4+ or CD8+ T cells sorted from blood, taken in a trial of the OX40 agonist ivuxolimab. CDR3 DNA: TGCGCCAGCGCGACTAGCGGGAGGAGCAATGAGCAGTTCTTC. Translated, it gives CASATSGRSNEQFF.